This is a list of T cell receptor beta chains from one sample in a study of glioma-infiltrating T cells. TCRdb processed the multiplex PCR reads anew with MiXCR; each CDR3 protein has one entry. The sample includes about 410,000 distinct CDR3 sequences, roughly two fifths of them seen just once. Sequencing was carried out using glioma tissue, nonneoplastic brain tissue, or PBMCs (not recorded which). Receptors originate from a human donor with low-grade glioma or glioblastoma, undergoing nonglioma brain surgery, or in good health (not recorded which). Both conserved end residues are part of each CDR3. Each record gives: V gene, clone size, J gene, D gene, CDR3 protein, CDR3 DNA. The D gene is left open where the match is weak. Some rows mark clone size as missing; the rest say once, few, many or name a class of expanded clone.

>TRBV27|many|TRBJ2-1|NA
CASSLSRDWYNEQFF
TGTGCCAGCAGTTTATCTCGGGACTGGTACAATGAGCAGTTCTTC
>TRBV28|many|TRBJ2-7|TRBD2
CASLAGSYEQYF
TGTGCCAGCTTAGCGGGTTCCTACGAGCAGTACTTC
>TRBV6-9|few|TRBJ1-6|TRBD1
CASSYPGTGIVNSPLHF
TGTGCCAGCAGTTATCCCGGGACAGGGATTGTAAATTCACCCCTCCACTTT
>TRBV19|NA|TRBJ1-1|TRBD1
CASSLRDRVNTEAFF
TGTGCCAGTAGTTTGAGGGACAGAGTGAACACTGAAGCTTTCTTT
>TRBV9|NA|TRBJ2-5|TRBD2
CASIVRLGLPTETQYF
TGTGCCAGCATCGTTCGGTTGGGACTACCAACGGAGACCCAGTACTTC
>TRBV7-2|once|TRBJ2-3|NA
CASCQVIRTDTQYF
TGTGCCAGCTGCCAAGTCATCCGCACAGATACGCAGTATTTT
>TRBV4-3|NA|TRBJ2-1|NA
CASSQDTAYANEQFF
TGCGCCAGCAGCCAAGATACGGCTTATGCCAATGAGCAGTTCTTC
>TRBV7-8|NA|TRBJ2-3|NA
CASRFADTQYF
TGTGCCAGCCGGTTCGCAGATACGCAGTATTTT
>TRBV28|NA|TRBJ2-1|TRBD1
CASSPPGQGPVHKQFF
TGTGCCAGCAGCCCTCCGGGACAGGGGCCCGTCCACAAGCAGTTCTTC
>TRBV6-1|NA|TRBJ2-7|NA
CASNPLGGLRGKQYF
TGTGCCAGCAATCCACTCGGGGGACTCCGGGGCAAGCAGTACTTC
>TRBV7-2|NA|TRBJ2-5|TRBD2
CASSTRLAFQETQYF
TGTGCCAGCAGCACGCGACTAGCCTTCCAAGAGACCCAGTACTTC
>TRBV15|many|TRBJ1-1|NA
CATSRGPGLSNTEAFF
TGTGCCACCAGCAGAGGCCCGGGACTCTCGAACACTGAAGCTTTCTTT
>TRBV7-2|few|TRBJ2-7|TRBD2
CASSAGLAGTYEQYF
TGTGCCAGCAGCGCCGGACTAGCGGGAACCTACGAGCAGTACTTC
>TRBV20-1|NA|TRBJ1-5|NA
CSATRGAIWNQPQHF
TGCAGTGCTACCCGCGGGGCCATATGGAATCAGCCCCAGCATTTT
>TRBV27|many|TRBJ2-5|TRBD2
CASSLLVTSAKETQYF
TGTGCCAGCAGTTTATTGGTAACTAGCGCAAAAGAGACCCAGTACTTC
>TRBV7-4|NA|TRBJ2-5|NA
CASSLGSGETQYF
TGTGCCAGCAGCTTAGGCAGCGGGGAGACCCAGTACTTC
>TRBV4-2|NA|TRBJ2-7|NA
CASSQAPVGGNPYEQYF
TGTGCCAGCAGCCAAGCCCCAGTAGGAGGGAACCCCTACGAGCAGTACTTC
>TRBV28|NA|TRBJ2-2|NA
CASSFWESLRTGELFF
TGTGCCAGCAGTTTCTGGGAGTCACTTCGCACCGGGGAGCTGTTTTTT
>TRBV20-1|few|TRBJ2-2|NA
CSATPPGLGGELFF
TGCAGTGCCACCCCCCCGGGGCTTGGCGGGGAGCTGTTTTTT
>TRBV28|NA|TRBJ2-7|TRBD1
CASSLSPGQGYEQYF
TGTGCCAGCAGTTTATCCCCGGGACAGGGCTACGAGCAGTACTTC
>TRBV6-1|many|TRBJ1-2|NA
CASSRSGDYGYTF
TGTGCCAGCAGCCGATCGGGGGACTATGGCTACACCTTC
>TRBV10-3|NA|TRBJ2-7|NA
CAISVFYEQYF
TGTGCCATCAGTGTCTTCTACGAGCAGTACTTC
>TRBV24-1|NA|TRBJ2-1|NA
CATSDLTGSPYNEQFF
TGTGCCACCAGTGATCTCACAGGGAGCCCCTACAATGAGCAGTTCTTC
>TRBV28|many|TRBJ1-1|NA
CASSLYGALNTEAFF
TGTGCCAGCAGTTTATATGGGGCGTTGAACACTGAAGCTTTCTTT
>TRBV19|NA|TRBJ1-2|NA
CASSGAGVDGYTF
TGTGCCAGTAGTGGGGCAGGGGTCGATGGCTACACCTTC
>TRBV27|many|TRBJ2-5|TRBD2
CASSELAQSRATQYF
TGTGCCAGCAGTGAACTAGCGCAATCTCGTGCTACCCAGTACTTC
>TRBV28|NA|TRBJ1-1|NA
CASRNRVGVRNTEAFF
TGTGCCAGCAGGAACAGGGTCGGAGTTAGAAACACTGAAGCTTTCTTT
>TRBV4-3|few|TRBJ2-1|TRBD2
CASSQGGGLAVGYNEQFF
TGCGCCAGCAGCCAAGGAGGAGGACTAGCGGTGGGCTACAATGAGCAGTTCTTC
>TRBV28|few|TRBJ2-3|TRBD1
CASGTGGSADTQYF
TGTGCCAGCGGTACAGGGGGCTCGGCAGATACGCAGTATTTT
>TRBV2|NA|TRBJ2-7|NA
CASSEVAAGEQYF
TGTGCCAGCAGTGAAGTAGCGGCAGGGGAGCAGTACTTC
>TRBV4-1|NA|TRBJ1-5|NA
CASSQEARGNQPQHF
TGCGCCAGCAGCCAAGAGGCGAGGGGTAATCAGCCCCAGCATTTT
>TRBV4-1|few|TRBJ1-1|NA
CASSQHRTVNTEAFF
TGCGCCAGCAGCCAGCATCGGACGGTGAACACTGAAGCTTTCTTT
>TRBV29-1|few|TRBJ2-1|TRBD2
CSVDSGSYDEQFF
TGCAGCGTTGATAGCGGGAGTTATGATGAGCAGTTCTTC
>TRBV7-2|NA|TRBJ2-3|NA
CASSSLEGRGDPTDTQYF
TGTGCCAGCAGCTCCCTCGAAGGGAGGGGGGATCCCACAGATACGCAGTATTTT
>TRBV20-1|few|TRBJ2-5|NA
CSAISDRKETQYF
TGCAGTGCTATATCCGACAGGAAGGAGACCCAGTACTTC
>TRBV6-2/TRBV6-3|many|TRBJ2-2|NA
CASSYVNTGELFF
TGTGCCAGCAGTTACGTGAACACCGGGGAGCTGTTTTTT
>TRBV28|NA|TRBJ1-2|NA
CASSRGLNYGYTF
TGTGCCAGCAGCAGAGGACTTAACTATGGCTACACCTTC
>TRBV27|NA|TRBJ2-6|NA
CASSFSGDPTWYSGANVLTF
TGTGCCAGCAGTTTTTCGGGCGATCCAACTTGGTACTCTGGGGCCAACGTCCTGACTTTC